This section outlines one T cell receptor beta chain sequence together with its context. Its antigen is currently unknown. This entry comes from a study of graft-versus-host responses after intestinal transplantation. Looking at the study overall: Multivisceral, liver-intestinal, or isolated intestinal grafts went to recipients.

The CDR3 runs to 15 residues. Germline assignment: CDR1 SGDLS and CDR2 YYNGEE. V was shortened by 5 bases and J by 2 bases, with 16 bases between the two germline ends. The protocol was immunoSEQ multiplex PCR, while the TCRdb copy is restricted to in-frame clones and leaves out a portion. The sample consists of 90,000 to 100,000 clones, approximately 85% of them appearing once. Findings and caveats of the study: Allografts of patients with graft-donor T cell macrochimerism showed high graft-versus-host to host-versus-graft clone ratios.

The chain links TRBV9 to TRBJ1-2; a weak D match, TRBD1 (5 bases). This material consisted of PBMCs, taken 255 days after intestinal transplant. The origin of this receptor is a human patient who received an intestinal transplant, so some T cells may come from the graft donor. The CDR3 DNA is TGTGCCAGCAGTAATCCGGGGGTTTGGAACTATGGCTACACCTTC. Amino acids: CASSNPGVWNYGYTF.